Shown below are 22 T cell receptor beta chains from a single sample sequenced in a study of cytomegalovirus exposure and HLA in healthy donors listed by TCRdb under 2017. The library was built by means of the immunoSEQ multiplex PCR assay. Drawn from immuneACCESS, this table holds only the in-frame rearrangements with V and J called that TCRdb kept. Clones are partly lost; checked studies trace under half to an unresolved V gene and leave the rest unexplained. This sample has approximately 160,000 clones in its table, and about 90% of those were observed once. The ten biggest clones cover 4% to 4.5% of the sample. Sequenced material: PBMCs. These TCRs come from a man aged 18 to 30 in good health and CMV-seropositive.

The rearrangement links TRBV2 to TRBJ1-4; D is unresolved. The germline gives CDR1 SNHLY, CDR2 FYNNEI. V was cut by 6 bases and J by 7 bases, with 12 bases left in between. This CDR3 spans 13 amino acids. The CDR3 is CASSRGSGEKLFF. The CDR3 nucleotides read TGTGCCAGCAGCCGGGGAAGTGGTGAAAAACTGTTTTTT. Full variable domain (outside the CDR3, taken from reference TRBV2 and TRBJ1-4): EPEVTQTPSHQVTQMGQEVILRCVPISNHLYFYWYRQILGQKVEFLVSFYNNEISEKSEIFDDQFSVERPDGSNFTLKIRSTKLEDSAMYFCASSRGSGEKLFFGSGTQLSVL.

The V call is TRBV19, the J call TRBJ2-3, with 9 positions matching TRBD2. Per germline, CDR1 LNHDA and CDR2 SQIVND (reference sequence). With V trimmed by 6 bases and J by 5 bases, 9 bases remained unmatched. The CDR3 totals 15 residues. CDR3 sequence: CASSLLAGARDTQYF. CDR3 DNA sequence: TGTGCCAGTAGCCTCTTAGCGGGAGCGCGAGATACGCAGTATTTT.

This clone was detected once. CDR3 DNA: TGTGCCAGCAGTTCGACTAGCGGGATTACAGATACGCAGTATTTT. It specifies CASSSTSGITDTQYF. The J gene is TRBJ2-3, the V gene TRBV28; 11 bases fit TRBD2. From germline, CDR1 is MDHEN and CDR2 SYDVKM. The CDR3 is 15 residues long. With V trimmed by 4 bases and J by 3 bases, 3 bases remained unmatched.

The chain combines TRBV5-1 with TRBJ2-1; 11 nucleotides line up with TRBD2. Germline assignment: CDR1 SGHRS and CDR2 YFSETQ. The CDR3 has 15 amino acids. The V gene end was trimmed by 4 bases and the J gene end by 8 bases; junction bases not matched to a gene: 8. The CDR3 region is CASSVTSGGQDEQFF. In DNA, the CDR3 is TGCGCCAGCAGCGTAACTAGCGGGGGCCAGGATGAGCAGTTCTTC. Together with reference TRBV5-1 and TRBJ2-1, the CDR3 gives the full variable domain: KAGVTQTPRYLIKTRGQQVTLSCSPISGHRSVSWYQQTPGQGLQFLFEYFSETQRNKGNFPGRFSGRQFSNSRSEMNVSTLELGDSALYLCASSVTSGGQDEQFFGPGTRLTVL.

The chain links TRBV19 to TRBJ2-7; 15 nucleotides match TRBD2. Losses at the gene ends were 5 bases for V and 1 base for J; bases not matched to a gene: 9. CDR3 length: 18 residues. CDR1 and CDR2 (germline): LNHDA, SQIVND (reference sequence). In nucleotides, the CDR3 is TGTGCCAGTAGTGATTGGACTAGCGGGAGGGCGGGGTCCTACGAGCAGTACTTC. It translates to CASSDWTSGRAGSYEQYF.

The genes are TRBV7-9 and TRBJ1-3; tentatively, D is TRBD1 (6 bases). V was shortened by 8 bases and J by 0 bases, with 20 bases between the two germline ends. The CDR3 extends over 17 amino acids. Looked up from germline, CDR1 is SEHNR and CDR2 is FQNEAQ (reference sequence). The CDR3 coding sequence is TGTGCCAGCGTCTCCCACCACCGGGGGGCCTCTGGAAACACCATATATTTT. Translating gives CASVSHHRGASGNTIYF. Complete variable domain (other parts from reference TRBV7-9 and TRBJ1-3): DTGVSQNPRHKITKRGQNVTFRCDPISEHNRLYWYRQTLGQGPEFLTYFQNEAQLEKSRLLSDRFSAERPKGSFSTLEIQRTEQGDSAMYLCASVSHHRGASGNTIYFGEGSWLTVV.

The chain has TRBV7-9 and TRBJ2-1, with D maybe TRBD2 (6 bases). Trimming left V 3 bases short and J 10 bases short, with 10 bases between. In germline, CDR1 is SEHNR, CDR2 FQNEAQ (reference sequence). The CDR3 extends over 12 amino acids. The CDR3 DNA sequence: TGTGCCAGCAGCTTCGGGACTGCCGAGCAGTTCTTC. It specifies CASSFGTAEQFF.

The CDR3 coding sequence is TGCAGCGTTCTCTACAATGAGCAGTTCTTC. This translates into CSVLYNEQFF. V is TRBV29-1 and J is TRBJ2-1; D remains ambiguous. This CDR3 has 10 amino acids. Trimming removed 5 bases from V and 3 bases from J, with 2 bases in between. The germline V gene has CDR1 SQVTM and CDR2 ANQGSEA.

The count of this clone is one. The chain carries TRBV15 and TRBJ1-1; 7 nucleotides match TRBD1. The CDR3 is made up of 16 amino acids. From germline, CDR1 is LNHNV and CDR2 YYDKDF (reference sequence). V shed 0 bases, J shed 1 base, and the junction held 5 bases outside the gene matches. CDR3 DNA sequence: TGTGCCACCAGCAGAGATGCCGGGACAGCGAACACTGAAGCTTTCTTT. It specifies CATSRDAGTANTEAFF.

This clone came up a few times. The chain carries TRBV6-1 and TRBJ2-3, with 10 positions matching TRBD2. The V and J ends lost 0 bases and 5 bases, in that order; junction bases with no gene match: 2. The CDR3 spans 15 residues. Per germline, CDR1 MNHNS and CDR2 SASEGT. The DNA of the CDR3 is TGTGCCAGCAGTGAAGCGCCTAGCGGGAGAGATACGCAGTATTTT. Translation gives CASSEAPSGRDTQYF.

On this clone itself: Compared with germline, one end of the junction differs, possibly owing to a read error. CDR3 nucleotides: TGTGCTAGCAGCTTATGGCAGGACAATGAGCAGTTCTTC. Protein: CASSLWQDNEQFF. The chain joins TRBV7-7 to TRBJ2-1; no definite D call. Per the germline V gene, CDR1 is SSHAT and CDR2 is FNYEAQ (reference sequence). The CDR3 sequence is 13 residues long.

This chain links TRBV29-1 with TRBJ1-3; D is possibly TRBD1 (6 bases). This CDR3 has 13 amino acids. CDR1 SQVTM and CDR2 ANQGSEA come from the germline V gene. Trimming removed 6 bases at V and 4 bases at J, with 13 bases between. The CDR3 loop is CSVSDSPGNTIYF. In nucleotides, the CDR3 is TGCAGCGTATCGGACAGTCCCGGAAACACCATATATTTT.

This clone was observed a handful of times. Distinct nucleotide sequences in the sample also encode this CDR3. The chain combines TRBV7-9 with TRBJ1-5; weak D call: TRBD1 (5 bases). This CDR3 is 12 amino acids long. Germline CDR1 reads SEHNR; CDR2 reads FQNEAQ (reference sequence). Trimming removed 3 bases from V and 6 bases from J, with 6 bases in between. The CDR3 DNA is TGTGCCAGCAGCTTGGGGGGTCAGCCCCAGCATTTT. Translating gives CASSLGGQPQHF.

The chain joins TRBV28 to TRBJ2-6; D gene unclear. The germline V gene has CDR1 MDHEN and CDR2 SYDVKM. V was clipped by 10 bases and J by 7 bases, with 11 bases between them. The CDR3 length is 12 residues. The CDR3 region is CATGSNANVLTF. CDR3 coding DNA: TGTGCCACAGGATCTAATGCCAACGTCCTGACTTTC.

The table lists this clone with a count of one. The CDR3 region is CASSLGTGGETQYF. DNA of the CDR3: TGTGCCAGCAGCTTGGGGACAGGCGGCGAGACCCAGTACTTC. The chain uses TRBV5-4 and TRBJ2-5; 7 nucleotides line up with TRBD1. The CDR3 is made up of 14 amino acids. J was trimmed by 5 bases and V by 0 bases; bases with no gene match: 4. Germline CDR1 is SGHNT and CDR2 is YYREEE (reference sequence).

The V and J genes are TRBV28 and TRBJ2-5; TRBD2 matches at 8 bases. V trimming: 8 bases; J trimming: 4 bases; junction bases outside the gene matches: 18. Germline lookup yields CDR1 MDHEN and CDR2 SYDVKM. The CDR3 consists of 17 residues. Written as DNA, the CDR3 is TGTGCCAGCCCCCCAGGCTCAGCGGGAGAGGTCACAGAGACCCAGTACTTC. This gives the protein CASPPGSAGEVTETQYF.

CDR3 amino acids: CASSYTGTGLYYEQYF. The CDR3 DNA reads TGTGCCAGCAGCTATACCGGGACAGGGTTATACTACGAGCAGTACTTC. The chain is built from TRBV5-4 and TRBJ2-7; 9 nucleotides agree with TRBD1. Trimming took 3 bases from V and 3 from J; bases not matched to a gene: 10. This CDR3 region has 16 residues. Per germline, CDR1 SGHNT and CDR2 YYREEE (reference sequence).

This chain joins TRBV6-6 and TRBJ2-2; TRBD2 is a possible D gene (5 bases). The CDR3 runs to 16 residues. Trimming removed 3 bases from V and 0 bases from J, with 11 bases in between. Germline values: CDR1 MNHNY, CDR2 SVGAGI (reference sequence). Here the CDR3 DNA reads TGTGCCAGCAGTTATAGCGCGGCAACGAACACCGGGGAGCTGTTTTTT. Translating gives CASSYSAATNTGELFF.

This chain joins TRBV2 and TRBJ2-1; 11 positions match TRBD2. J gave up 8 bases and V 5 bases, and 11 bases lay outside the gene matches. CDR1 and CDR2 (germline): SNHLY, FYNNEI. The CDR3 is made up of 16 amino acids. CDR3 DNA sequence: TGTGCCAGCAGTCGTATTCAGACTAGCGGGAAGGATGAGCAGTTCTTC. Translation: CASSRIQTSGKDEQFF.

As concerns this clone: The sample holds other DNA sequences that translate to the same CDR3. V and J are TRBV9 and TRBJ1-3; no definite D call. CDR1 SGDLS and CDR2 YYNGEE come from the germline V gene. The CDR3 consists of 14 residues. V was pared by 0 bases and J by 0 bases, with 4 bases between. CDR3 protein: CASSVAGSGNTIYF. In DNA form, the CDR3 reads TGTGCCAGCAGCGTAGCGGGCTCTGGAAACACCATATATTTT.

The chain recombines TRBV5-1 with TRBJ2-3, with unresolved D. The CDR3 sequence is 15 residues long. Trimming shortened V by 0 bases and J by 2 bases, and 10 bases separated the two germline ends. The germline gives CDR1 SGHRS, CDR2 YFSETQ. Written as DNA, the CDR3 is TGCGCCAGCAGCTTGGGAAGCCTAGTCACAGATACGCAGTATTTT. Translated: CASSLGSLVTDTQYF.

The chain joins TRBV7-9 to TRBJ1-5, with a tentative D call TRBD1 (6 bases). Germline CDR1 and CDR2: SEHNR and FQNEAQ (reference sequence). The V end lost 3 bases, the J end lost 1 base, and 13 bases lay between the germline ends. The CDR3 consists of 16 residues. CDR3 sequence: CASSLGDKGSNQPQHF. The CDR3 DNA reads TGTGCCAGCAGCTTGGGGGACAAGGGGAGCAATCAGCCCCAGCATTTT.